The next 32 T cell receptor beta chains were all read from a single sample in a study of response to subunit inactivated influenza vaccine. Each CDR3 protein is one row after TCRdb ran MiXCR on the RT-PCR reads. The sample holds roughly 700,000 distinct CDR3 sequences, approximately 14% seen once. Material: PBMCs from blood, obtained 12 days after vaccination. These receptors came from a middle-aged man who received an inactivated influenza vaccine.

Only a few counts were recorded for this clonotype. This rearrangement joins TRBV29-1 to TRBJ2-3; 9 positions agree with TRBD1. J lost 2 bases, V lost 8 bases, and 5 bases had no gene match. The length of the CDR3 is 13 residues. Per the germline V gene, CDR1 is SQVTM and CDR2 is ANQGSEA. DNA for the CDR3: TGCAGCACCCGGGACAGGGCCACAGATACGCAGTATTTT. This codes for CSTRDRATDTQYF.

There are a few counts of this clonotype. The chain employs TRBV27 and TRBJ1-6, with 9 bases that match TRBD1. The CDR3 runs 13 residues. Germline CDR1 MNHEY, CDR2 SMNVEV (reference sequence). V gave up 6 bases and J gave up 9 bases; unmatched junction bases: 3. CDR3 in DNA: TGTGCCAGCAGACAGGGGGCGGGTTCACCCCTCCACTTT. This gives the protein CASRQGAGSPLHF.

This clonotype appeared a few times. The chain joins TRBV6-1 to TRBJ2-7; 10 nucleotides line up with TRBD2. The germline CDR1 and CDR2 sequences are MNHNS and SASEGT. The CDR3 loop spans 17 amino acids. Unmatched junction bases numbered 10, after V lost 5 bases and J lost 0 bases. As DNA, the CDR3 is TGTGCCAGCAGTCCCGGGACTAGCGTGGTTGGCTCCTACGAGCAGTACTTC. This sequence encodes CASSPGTSVVGSYEQYF.

As to this clonotype: At one end the junction does not follow the germline gene, possibly because of a read error. The chain uses TRBV7-2 and TRBJ2-6, with D possibly being TRBD2 (7 bases). This CDR3 comprises 15 residues. Germline V gene data show CDR1 as SGHTA and CDR2 as FQGNSA. CDR3 in DNA: TGTGCCAGCAGCCATCAGGGAGGGGGGGTCAACGTCCTGACTTTC. Amino acids: CASSHQGGGVNVLTF.

Only a few counts were recorded for this clonotype. The genes are TRBV5-1 and TRBJ2-1; D remains ambiguous. The V end lost 4 bases, the J end lost 5 bases, and 13 bases lay between the germline ends. The CDR3 totals 14 residues. In germline, CDR1 is SGHRS, CDR2 YFSETQ. CDR3: CASSSRQNDNEQFF. The CDR3 DNA sequence: TGCGCCAGCAGCAGCAGACAAAACGACAATGAGCAGTTCTTC.

This clonotype was found a few times. CDR3 coding DNA: TGTGCCAGCAGCCACATCCAAGAGACCCAGTACTTC. Residues: CASSHIQETQYF. This chain connects TRBV7-9 to TRBJ2-5; D is unclear. CDR1 is SEHNR and CDR2 is FQNEAQ in the germline V gene (reference sequence). This CDR3 is built from 12 residues. V was clipped by 5 bases and J by 1 base, with 5 bases between them.

V is TRBV18 and J is TRBJ2-1; D gene unclear. The CDR3 has 13 residues. With 3 bases removed from V and 7 bases from J, the gap between germline ends came to 10 bases. CDR1 and CDR2 (germline): KGHSH, LQKENI. The CDR3 DNA sequence: TGTGCCAGCTCACCGGCAGTTGTGAATGAGCAGTTCTTC. Amino acids: CASSPAVVNEQFF.

In this sample, this clonotype turned up a few times. The rearrangement joins TRBV20-1 to TRBJ2-7, with unresolved D. The CDR3 contains 13 residues. CDR1 and CDR2 (germline): DFQATT, SNEGSKA (reference sequence). V lost 6 bases to trimming and J lost 7 bases, with 19 bases between them. The CDR3 DNA reads TGCAGTGCCCCCAAGGCGACGACCCCTGAGCAGTACTTC. Translation: CSAPKATTPEQYF.

The rearrangement uses TRBV12-3 or TRBV12-4 and TRBJ2-3, with D perhaps assigned TRBD1 or TRBD2 (6 bases each). V lost 6 bases and J 1 base, leaving 11 bases between the germline ends. This CDR3 has 14 residues. CDR3 coding DNA: TGTGCCAGCAGCTGGGGGGCCCGCACAGATACGCAGTATTTT. Translated: CASSWGARTDTQYF.

The rearrangement links TRBV20-1 to TRBJ2-7, with 8 bases identical to TRBD2. CDR3 size: 15 residues. Germline loops: CDR1 DFQATT, CDR2 SNEGSKA (reference sequence). V shed 1 base, J shed 3 bases, and the junction held 8 bases outside the gene matches. In DNA, the CDR3 is TGCAGTGCTAGAGGGACGGGAGGGCCGTTCTACGAGCAGTACTTC. It yields the protein CSARGTGGPFYEQYF.

The table lists this clonotype with a few counts. The chain combines TRBV13 with TRBJ2-5; tentatively, D is TRBD1 or TRBD2 (6 bases each). The CDR3 runs to 16 residues. V was pared by 5 bases and J by 4 bases, with 20 bases between. The germline V gene has CDR1 PRHDT and CDR2 FYEKMQ (reference sequence). In DNA form, the CDR3 reads TGTGCCAGCAGCCTTACCTTAGGGGGGTCAGGAGAGACCCAGTACTTC. It encodes CASSLTLGGSGETQYF.

The table lists this clonotype with a few counts. The chain combines TRBV2 with TRBJ2-3; D ambiguous. CDR1 SNHLY and CDR2 FYNNEI come from the germline V gene. The CDR3 extends over 14 amino acids. The ends were cut back, 0 bases at V and 10 bases at J, with 14 bases in the middle. The CDR3 sequence is CASSEAPRGGPQYF. Written as DNA, the CDR3 is TGTGCCAGCAGTGAAGCGCCTCGCGGTGGTCCGCAGTATTTT. The complete variable domain, with remaining parts taken from reference TRBV2 and TRBJ2-3, reads EPEVTQTPSHQVTQMGQEVILRCVPISNHLYFYWYRQILGQKVEFLVSFYNNEISEKSEIFDDQFSVERPDGSNFTLKIRSTKLEDSAMYFCASSEAPRGGPQYFGPGTRLTVL.

This clonotype has a handful of counts. This CDR3 reads CASSPDRVLTEAFF. DNA of the CDR3: TGTGCCAGCAGTCCCGACAGGGTACTCACTGAAGCTTTCTTT. The chain employs TRBV6-1 and TRBJ1-1; 7 bases are shared with TRBD1. With V trimmed by 5 bases and J by 4 bases, 7 bases remained unmatched. Germline lookup yields CDR1 MNHNS and CDR2 SASEGT. CDR3 size: 14 residues.

This clonotype was picked up a small number of times. This rearrangement joins TRBV6-2 or TRBV6-3 to TRBJ2-2, with 10 bases lining up with TRBD2. The J segment lost 6 bases and the V segment lost 5 bases, leaving 9 bases of the junction unmatched. The germline V gene has CDR1 MNHEY and CDR2 SVGEGT. The CDR3 runs to 16 residues. The CDR3 reads CASSNLAGVISGELFF. For the CDR3, the DNA is TGTGCCAGCAGTAACCTAGCGGGAGTAATTTCCGGGGAGCTGTTTTTT.

The V call is TRBV18, the J call TRBJ1-6, with a tentative D call TRBD1 (5 bases). CDR3 size: 16 residues. Germline CDR1 reads KGHSH; CDR2 reads LQKENI. The ends were cut back, 4 bases at V and 6 bases at J, with 16 bases in the middle. CDR3 in DNA: TGTGCCAGCTCACAGGTGGCCTCCAGGGTTAATTCACCCCTCCACTTT. Its protein is CASSQVASRVNSPLHF. The full variable domain, with the rest looked up from reference TRBV18 and TRBJ1-6, is NAGVMQNPRHLVRRRGQEARLRCSPMKGHSHVYWYRQLPEEGLKFMVYLQKENIIDESGMPKERFSAEFPKEGPSILRIQQVVRGDSAAYFCASSQVASRVNSPLHFGNGTRLTVT.

The chain combines TRBV7-2 with TRBJ2-3, with TRBD1 matching 7 bases. V gave up 4 bases and J gave up 4 bases; unmatched junction bases: 14. Germline V gives CDR1 SGHTA, CDR2 FQGNSA. This CDR3 is built from 17 residues. The CDR3, as DNA: TGTGCCAGCAGCTCCCCCCTTAGGGGGCCAAAGTCAGATACGCAGTATTTT. It is translated as CASSSPLRGPKSDTQYF.

This clonotype was picked up a small number of times. The chain combines TRBV9 with TRBJ2-7, with 9 bases lining up with TRBD2. The CDR3 is made up of 15 amino acids. CDR1 and CDR2 (germline): SGDLS, YYNGEE. J was trimmed by 5 bases and V by 4 bases; bases with no gene match: 10. Here the CDR3 DNA reads TGTGCCAGCAGCCCAGCCGGGACTAGCTTAGACGAGCAGTACTTC. As protein: CASSPAGTSLDEQYF. The variable domain in full, completed from reference TRBV9 and TRBJ2-7, reads DSGVTQTPKHLITATGQRVTLRCSPRSGDLSVYWYQQSLDQGLQFLIQYYNGEERAKGNILERFSAQQFPDLHSELNLSSLELGDSALYFCASSPAGTSLDEQYFGPGTRLTVT.

This clonotype was picked up one time. Sequence at one end of the junction differs from germline and may be a read error. The CDR3 nucleotides read TGTGCCAGCAGCTTAACCGGGACAACGAATGAAAAACTGTTTTTT. Residues: CASSLTGTTNEKLFF. The chain employs TRBV7-9 and TRBJ1-4, with D possibly matching TRBD1 (6 bases). The CDR3 covers 15 residues. CDR1 and CDR2 from the germline V gene are SEHNR and FQNEAQ (reference sequence).

This CDR3 reads CASTPSGGSYNEQFF. CDR3 sequence (DNA): TGTGCCAGCACCCCATCGGGGGGCTCCTACAATGAGCAGTTCTTC. J is TRBJ2-1 and V is TRBV7-9; 7 positions match TRBD2. This CDR3 has 15 residues. The trim removed 7 bases at V and 0 bases at J, leaving 6 bases unmatched. Germline V gene data show CDR1 as SEHNR and CDR2 as FQNEAQ (reference sequence).

The V and J genes are TRBV18 and TRBJ2-2; TRBD2 agrees at 9 bases. CDR3 length: 18 residues. Germline-derived CDR1 and CDR2 are KGHSH and LQKENI. Trimming took 4 bases from V and 0 from J; bases not matched to a gene: 9. The CDR3 region has the DNA TGTGCCAGCTCACTAACACGGGTAGCGGGGGCGAACACCGGGGAGCTGTTTTTT. Protein product: CASSLTRVAGANTGELFF.

At least ten counts were recorded for this clonotype. The gene calls are TRBV7-2 and TRBJ1-2; the match to TRBD1 covers 7 bases. The CDR3 totals 12 residues. J gave up 4 bases and V 4 bases, and 0 bases lay outside the gene matches. Germline CDR1 is SGHTA and CDR2 is FQGNSA. CDR3 sequence: CASSWDSYGYTF. DNA for the CDR3: TGTGCCAGCAGCTGGGACAGCTATGGCTACACCTTC.

The gene calls are TRBV3-1 and TRBJ2-1; 8 bases are shared with TRBD2. CDR3 size: 16 residues. Germline assignment: CDR1 LGHDT and CDR2 YNNKEL (reference sequence). With V trimmed by 4 bases and J by 8 bases, 13 bases remained unmatched. The CDR3 region is CASSPGSGIELDEQFF. The CDR3 region has the DNA TGTGCCAGCAGCCCGGGTAGCGGGATAGAGTTAGATGAGCAGTTCTTC.

This clonotype was counted between two and nine times. The chain links TRBV5-1 to TRBJ2-3; the D gene is possibly TRBD2 (5 bases). The germline gives CDR1 SGHRS, CDR2 YFSETQ. V lost 6 bases to trimming and J lost 0 bases, with 17 bases between them. The CDR3 is 16 amino acids. In nucleotides, the CDR3 is TGCGCCAGCATCCCCCATGCGGGTGAGAGCACAGATACGCAGTATTTT. Protein product: CASIPHAGESTDTQYF.

The J gene is TRBJ2-7, the V gene TRBV6-1, with D maybe TRBD2 (5 bases). Germline CDR1 is MNHNS and CDR2 is SASEGT. The CDR3 is 17 amino acids. V was clipped by 5 bases and J by 3 bases, with 23 bases between them. CDR3 sequence: CASSRTFAVAGGYEQYF. CDR3 nucleotides: TGTGCCAGCAGTCGGACCTTTGCCGTGGCGGGCGGCTACGAGCAGTACTTC.

V usage is TRBV6-1 and J usage is TRBJ1-1; maybe TRBD1 (6 bases). This CDR3 region has 11 residues. Trimming pared 9 bases from V and 9 bases from J, leaving 14 bases between. Germline CDR1 MNHNS, CDR2 SASEGT. CDR3 bases: TGTGCCAGTACAGGGAAGGTTCAAGCTTTCTTT. It is translated as CASTGKVQAFF.

This clonotype was picked up a small number of times. V usage is TRBV10-3 and J usage is TRBJ2-2; the D gene is possibly TRBD2 (6 bases). There are 15 residues in the CDR3. Trimming cost V 2 bases and J 4 bases, with 11 bases left between them. Germline V gene sequence: CDR1 ENHRY, CDR2 SYGVKD. In DNA, the CDR3 is TGTGCCATCAGTGAGCCTCGCGGGATCACCGGGGAGCTGTTTTTT. Its protein product is CAISEPRGITGELFF.

This clonotype was picked up a small number of times. The chain has TRBV6-2 or TRBV6-3 and TRBJ2-7, with D perhaps being TRBD1 or TRBD2 (5 bases each). With 5 bases removed from V and 2 bases from J, the gap between germline ends came to 16 bases. The V gene's germline CDR1 is MNHEY and CDR2 SVGEGT. The length of the CDR3 is 15 residues. In DNA form, the CDR3 reads TGTGCCAGCAGTGGCGGAGAGGGGTGGACCTACGAGCAGTACTTC. Translating it yields CASSGGEGWTYEQYF.

The chain employs TRBV28 and TRBJ1-4; possible D gene TRBD1, 5 bases. This CDR3 has 15 residues. V lost 4 bases to trimming and J lost 7 bases, with 16 bases between them. The germline gives CDR1 MDHEN, CDR2 SYDVKM. CDR3 amino acids: CASSSPAPGGEKLFF. The DNA for the CDR3 is TGTGCCAGCAGTTCCCCCGCCCCCGGGGGTGAAAAACTGTTTTTT. The full variable domain, completed using reference TRBV28 and TRBJ1-4, is DVKVTQSSRYLVKRTGEKVFLECVQDMDHENMFWYRQDPGLGLRLIYFSYDVKMKEKGDIPEGYSVSREKKERFSLILESASTNQTSMYLCASSSPAPGGEKLFFGSGTQLSVL.

This clonotype was seen a few times. CDR3 residues: CASSLDWGGRNYGYTF. The CDR3 DNA follows: TGTGCCAGCAGCTTAGATTGGGGGGGGCGAAACTATGGCTACACCTTC. The rearrangement uses TRBV7-6 and TRBJ1-2; TRBD1 might be the D (6 bases). CDR1 and CDR2 from the germline V gene are SGHVS and FNYEAQ. V shed 1 base and J shed 2 bases, with 14 bases lying between them. This CDR3 comprises 16 residues.

This clonotype has ten or more counts. The chain employs TRBV7-3 and TRBJ2-3, with 9 bases fitting TRBD1. Germline V gene lookup returns CDR1 SGHTA and CDR2 FQGTGA. This CDR3 is built from 15 residues. With 5 bases clipped from V and 1 base from J, the junction kept 4 bases outside the gene matches. The CDR3 reads CASSTTGGRTDTQYF. The CDR3 DNA is TGTGCCAGCAGCACGACAGGGGGTCGCACAGATACGCAGTATTTT.

The V and J genes are TRBV6-5 and TRBJ1-6; D gene ambiguous. The CDR3 has 12 amino acids. V was shortened by 3 bases and J by 6 bases, with 3 bases between the two germline ends. Germline values: CDR1 MNHEY, CDR2 SVGAGI. CDR3 sequence reads: CASSYTNSPLHF. As DNA, the CDR3 is TGTGCCAGCAGTTATACTAATTCACCCCTCCACTTT.

This clonotype was picked up a small number of times. This chain's CDR3 is CASSWDGTGGWSPLHF. For the CDR3, the DNA is TGTGCCAGCAGCTGGGACGGGACAGGGGGCTGGTCACCCCTCCACTTT. The chain is built from TRBV5-5 and TRBJ1-6, with 12 bases aligning to TRBD1. The length of the CDR3 is 16 residues. The germline V gene encodes CDR1 SGHKS and CDR2 YYEKEE (reference sequence). V lost 3 bases to trimming and J lost 10 bases; unmatched junction nucleotides: 8.